This T cell receptor (beta chain) comes out of a study of T cells in pancreatic ductal adenocarcinoma. Germline lookup yields CDR1 MNHEY and CDR2 SVGAGI. This CDR3 has 13 amino acids. Trimming removed 6 bases from V and 7 bases from J, with 13 bases in between. The assay was immunoSEQ multiplex PCR, and TCRdb's table has in-frame clones only and misses some. Of approximately 97,000 clones listed, about 95% were seen once; the top ten hold under 3.5%. Selected pancreatic ductal adenocarcinoma patients had undergone surgery without neoadjuvant therapy. The receptor was derived from a human donor with pancreatic ductal adenocarcinoma. The chain employs TRBV6-5 and TRBJ2-4; a weak D match, TRBD2 (5 bases). Sequences were obtained from PBMCs. DNA of the CDR3: TGTGCCAGCAGGGAGGAGGTCTCTAACATTCAGTACTTC. It translates to CASREEVSNIQYF.